This T cell receptor beta chain was sequenced in a study of blood T cell repertoires in COVID-19. This table comes from immunoSEQ multiplex PCR, and its TCRdb copy is limited to in-frame clones, with some not included. The repertoire holds fewer than 15,000 clones, with 80% to 85% as singletons. By share, this clone counts as medium-sized. Germline CDR1 WSHSY, CDR2 SAAADI. V lost 2 bases to trimming and J lost 4 bases, with 9 bases between them. CDR3 length: 13 residues. The chain has TRBV10-2 and TRBJ2-7, with D perhaps matching TRBD1 (5 bases). This clonotype was sampled from a man aged 50 to 59 with active COVID-19. The sample comprised peripheral blood. The CDR3 is CASSEDRMYEQYF. The DNA for the CDR3 is TGCGCCAGCAGTGAGGACAGAATGTACGAGCAGTACTTC.